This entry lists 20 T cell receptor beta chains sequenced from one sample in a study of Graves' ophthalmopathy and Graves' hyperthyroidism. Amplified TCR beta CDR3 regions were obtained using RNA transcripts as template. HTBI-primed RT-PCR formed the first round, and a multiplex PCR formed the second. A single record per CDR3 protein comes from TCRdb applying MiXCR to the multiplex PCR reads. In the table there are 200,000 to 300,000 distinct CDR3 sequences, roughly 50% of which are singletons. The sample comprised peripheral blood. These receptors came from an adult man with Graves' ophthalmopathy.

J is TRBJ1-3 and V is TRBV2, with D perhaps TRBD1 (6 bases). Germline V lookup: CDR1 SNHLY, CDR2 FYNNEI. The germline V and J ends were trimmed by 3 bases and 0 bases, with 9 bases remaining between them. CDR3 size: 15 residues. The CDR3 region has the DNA TGTGCCAGCAGTGACTGGGGGCTCTCTGGAAACACCATATATTTT. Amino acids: CASSDWGLSGNTIYF.

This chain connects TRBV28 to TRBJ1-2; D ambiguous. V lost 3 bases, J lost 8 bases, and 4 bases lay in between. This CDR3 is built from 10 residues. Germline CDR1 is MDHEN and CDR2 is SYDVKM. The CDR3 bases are TGTGCCAGCAGTTTGAGGGGCTACACCTTC. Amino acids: CASSLRGYTF.

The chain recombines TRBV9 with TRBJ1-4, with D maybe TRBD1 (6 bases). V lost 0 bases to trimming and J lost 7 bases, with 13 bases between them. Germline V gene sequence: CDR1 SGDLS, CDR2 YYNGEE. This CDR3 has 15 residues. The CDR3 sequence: CASSVGGAPGEKLFF. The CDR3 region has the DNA TGTGCCAGCAGCGTAGGGGGGGCTCCGGGTGAAAAACTGTTTTTT.

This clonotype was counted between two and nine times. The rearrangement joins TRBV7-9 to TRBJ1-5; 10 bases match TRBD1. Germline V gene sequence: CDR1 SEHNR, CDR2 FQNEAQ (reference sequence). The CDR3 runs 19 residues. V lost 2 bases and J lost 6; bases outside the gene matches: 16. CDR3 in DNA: TGTGCCAGCAGCTTAAGTGAGGGACAGGGGCGACCTTTTGGTCAGCCCCAGCATTTT. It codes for CASSLSEGQGRPFGQPQHF.

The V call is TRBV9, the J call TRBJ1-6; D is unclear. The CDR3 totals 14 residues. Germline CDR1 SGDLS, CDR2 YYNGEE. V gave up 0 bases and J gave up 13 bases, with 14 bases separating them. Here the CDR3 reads CASSVGAGGEPLHF. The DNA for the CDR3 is TGTGCCAGCAGCGTAGGGGCAGGAGGTGAGCCCCTCCACTTT.

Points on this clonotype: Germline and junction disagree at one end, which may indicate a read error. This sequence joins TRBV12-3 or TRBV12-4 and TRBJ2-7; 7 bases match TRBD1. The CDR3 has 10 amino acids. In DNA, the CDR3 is TGTGCCATCAGTGACAGGACAGGGTACTTC. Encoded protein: CAISDRTGYF.

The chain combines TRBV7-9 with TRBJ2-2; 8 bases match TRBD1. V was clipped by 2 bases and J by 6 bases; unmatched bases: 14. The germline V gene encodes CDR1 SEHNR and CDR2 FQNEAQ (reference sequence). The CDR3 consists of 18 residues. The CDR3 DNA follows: TGTGCCAGCAGCTTACGTACCCCCGGACAGGGTACGTCCGGGGAGCTGTTTTTT. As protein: CASSLRTPGQGTSGELFF.

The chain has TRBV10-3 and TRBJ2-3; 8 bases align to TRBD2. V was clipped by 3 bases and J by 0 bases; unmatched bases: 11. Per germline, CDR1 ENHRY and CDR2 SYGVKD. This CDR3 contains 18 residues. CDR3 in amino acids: CAISDSVAGPTSTDTQYF. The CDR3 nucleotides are TGTGCCATCAGTGATTCAGTAGCGGGACCCACTAGCACAGATACGCAGTATTTT.

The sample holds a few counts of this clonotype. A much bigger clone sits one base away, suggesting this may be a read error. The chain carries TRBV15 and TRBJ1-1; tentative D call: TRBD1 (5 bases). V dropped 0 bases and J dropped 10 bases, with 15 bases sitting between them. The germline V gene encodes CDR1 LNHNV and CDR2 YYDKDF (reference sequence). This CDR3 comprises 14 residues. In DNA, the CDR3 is TGTGCCACCAGCAGAGATGGGACGCCCCCAGGAGCTTTCTTT. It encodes CATSRDGTPPGAFF.

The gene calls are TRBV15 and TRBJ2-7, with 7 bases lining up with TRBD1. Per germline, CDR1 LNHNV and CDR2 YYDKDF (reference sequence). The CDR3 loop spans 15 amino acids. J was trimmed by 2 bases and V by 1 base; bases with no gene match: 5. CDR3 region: CATSRAGGQAYEQYF. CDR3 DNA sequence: TGTGCCACCAGCAGAGCCGGTGGACAGGCCTACGAGCAGTACTTC.

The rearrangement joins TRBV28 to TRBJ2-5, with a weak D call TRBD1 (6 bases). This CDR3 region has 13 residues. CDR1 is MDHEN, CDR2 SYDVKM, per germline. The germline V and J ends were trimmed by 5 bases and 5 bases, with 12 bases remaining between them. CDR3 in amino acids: CASSEYRVETQYF. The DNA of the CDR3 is TGTGCCAGCAGTGAATACAGGGTTGAGACCCAGTACTTC.

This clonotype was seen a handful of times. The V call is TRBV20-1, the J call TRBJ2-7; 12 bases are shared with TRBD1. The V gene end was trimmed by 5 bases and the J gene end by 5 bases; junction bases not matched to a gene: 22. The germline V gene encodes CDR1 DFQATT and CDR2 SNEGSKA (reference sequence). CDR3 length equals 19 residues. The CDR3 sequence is CSAYSTPGQGASMMDEQYF. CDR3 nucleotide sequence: TGCAGTGCTTACTCGACTCCGGGACAGGGGGCCTCAATGATGGACGAGCAGTACTTC.

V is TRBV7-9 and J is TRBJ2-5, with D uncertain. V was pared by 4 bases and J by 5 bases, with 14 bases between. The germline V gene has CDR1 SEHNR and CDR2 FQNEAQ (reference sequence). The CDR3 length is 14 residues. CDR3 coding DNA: TGTGCCAGCAGCTCAGATCAGGTTTGGGAGACCCAGTACTTC. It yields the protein CASSSDQVWETQYF.

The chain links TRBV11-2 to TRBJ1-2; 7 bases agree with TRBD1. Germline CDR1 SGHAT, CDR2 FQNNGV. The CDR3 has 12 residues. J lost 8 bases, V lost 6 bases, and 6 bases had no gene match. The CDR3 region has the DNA TGTGCCAGCAGTCCCCAGGGGGTCGGCTACACCTTC. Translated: CASSPQGVGYTF.

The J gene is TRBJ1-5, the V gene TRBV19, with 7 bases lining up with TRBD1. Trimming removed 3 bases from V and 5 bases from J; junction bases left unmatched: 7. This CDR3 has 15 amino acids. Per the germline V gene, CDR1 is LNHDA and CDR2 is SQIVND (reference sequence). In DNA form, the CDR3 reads TGTGCCAGTAGTATTCTTGGGCAGGGGGATCAGCCCCAGCATTTT. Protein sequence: CASSILGQGDQPQHF.

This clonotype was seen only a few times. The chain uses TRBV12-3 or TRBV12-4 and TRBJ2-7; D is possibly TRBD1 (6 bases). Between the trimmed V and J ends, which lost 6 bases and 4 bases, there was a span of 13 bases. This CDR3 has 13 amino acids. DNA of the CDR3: TGTGCCAGCAGCCCCGGGACAATATACGAGCAGTACTTC. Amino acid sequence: CASSPGTIYEQYF.

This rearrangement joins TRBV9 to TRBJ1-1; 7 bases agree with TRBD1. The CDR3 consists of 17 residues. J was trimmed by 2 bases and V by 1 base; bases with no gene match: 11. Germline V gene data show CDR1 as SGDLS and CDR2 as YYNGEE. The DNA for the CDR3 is TGTGCCAGCAGCGTATCCCCCATGGACAGGACAAACACTGAAGCTTTCTTT. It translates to CASSVSPMDRTNTEAFF.

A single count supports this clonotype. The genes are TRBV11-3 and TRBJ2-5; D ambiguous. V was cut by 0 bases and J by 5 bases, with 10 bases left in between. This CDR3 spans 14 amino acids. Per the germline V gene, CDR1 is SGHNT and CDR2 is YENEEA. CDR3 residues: CASSLDPATETQYF. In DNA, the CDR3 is TGTGCCAGCAGCTTAGATCCGGCGACGGAGACCCAGTACTTC.

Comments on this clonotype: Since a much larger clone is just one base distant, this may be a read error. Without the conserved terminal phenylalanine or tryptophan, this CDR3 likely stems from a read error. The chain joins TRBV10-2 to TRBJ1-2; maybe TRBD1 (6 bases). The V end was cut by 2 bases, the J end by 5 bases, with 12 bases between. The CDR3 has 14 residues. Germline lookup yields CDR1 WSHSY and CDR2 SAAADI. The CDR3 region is CASSETRGLYGYTS. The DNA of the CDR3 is TGCGCCAGCAGTGAGACGCGGGGGCTTTATGGCTACACCTCC.

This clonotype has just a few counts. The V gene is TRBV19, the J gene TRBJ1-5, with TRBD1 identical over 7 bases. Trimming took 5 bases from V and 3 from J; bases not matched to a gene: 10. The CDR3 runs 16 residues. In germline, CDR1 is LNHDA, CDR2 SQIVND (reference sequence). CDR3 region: CASSGRQGYSNQPQHF. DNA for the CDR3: TGTGCCAGTAGTGGAAGACAGGGATATTCCAATCAGCCCCAGCATTTT.